This passage covers 28 T cell receptor beta chains from one sample sequenced in a study of cytomegalovirus exposure and HLA in healthy donors. Researchers ran the PCR with 60 Vbeta and 13 Jbeta primers. Data came from immunoSEQ multiplex PCR; TCRdb stores just in-frame clones and leaves some out. The profile covers approximately 210,000 clones, with 70% to 80% appearing a single time and about 0.36% taken by the ten largest. The specimen was PBMCs. All receptors derive from a male donor in good health and CMV-seropositive.

The genes are TRBV19 and TRBJ2-1; 8 bases agree with TRBD1. Germline V gives CDR1 LNHDA, CDR2 SQIVND (reference sequence). Trimming cost V 5 bases and J 4 bases; bases outside gene matches: 7. This CDR3 is built from 15 residues. CDR3 amino acids: CASSLGQDEYNEQFF. Written as DNA, the CDR3 is TGTGCCAGTAGTTTGGGACAGGATGAGTACAATGAGCAGTTCTTC.

In its sample, this clone was seen a few times. The V call is TRBV7-9, the J call TRBJ1-5; D gene unclear. Per germline, CDR1 SEHNR and CDR2 FQNEAQ (reference sequence). The CDR3 length is 14 residues. The germline V and J ends were trimmed by 1 base and 0 bases, with 4 bases remaining between them. Written as DNA, the CDR3 is TGTGCCAGCAGCTTAGACAGTAGCAATCAGCCCCAGCATTTT. Translation: CASSLDSSNQPQHF. Based on the CDR3 plus reference TRBV7-9 and TRBJ1-5, the full variable domain is DTGVSQNPRHKITKRGQNVTFRCDPISEHNRLYWYRQTLGQGPEFLTYFQNEAQLEKSRLLSDRFSAERPKGSFSTLEIQRTEQGDSAMYLCASSLDSSNQPQHFGDGTRLSIL.

This clone was counted a single time. CDR3 in amino acids: CASSQRGQGAGEKLFF. CDR3 sequence (DNA): TGCGCCAGCAGCCAGCGCGGACAGGGGGCCGGTGAAAAACTGTTTTTT. The rearrangement joins TRBV4-1 to TRBJ1-4; 11 bases line up with TRBD1. Germline-derived CDR1 and CDR2 are MGHRA and YSYEKL. J was trimmed by 7 bases and V by 3 bases; bases with no gene match: 7. This CDR3 region has 16 residues.

The chain carries TRBV6-1 and TRBJ1-1; the match to TRBD1 covers 7 bases. Germline CDR1 is MNHNS and CDR2 is SASEGT. CDR3 length: 14 residues. J gave up 0 bases and V 7 bases, and 5 bases lay outside the gene matches. The DNA for the CDR3 is TGTGCCAGCACCAAAGACAGGGTGAACACTGAAGCTTTCTTT. It encodes CASTKDRVNTEAFF.

J is TRBJ1-2 and V is TRBV27; D perhaps matches TRBD1 (6 bases). The germline gives CDR1 MNHEY, CDR2 SMNVEV (reference sequence). V was cut by 4 bases and J by 0 bases, with 18 bases left in between. The CDR3 is made up of 17 amino acids. CDR3 DNA: TGTGCCAGCAGTTCCACCCCTTTGGGGGCGGCTAACTATGGCTACACCTTC. Amino acids: CASSSTPLGAANYGYTF.

The chain has TRBV2 and TRBJ1-2, with D possibly TRBD1 on 5 matching bases. The V end was cut by 4 bases, the J end by 10 bases, with 16 bases between. CDR1 is SNHLY and CDR2 is FYNNEI in the germline V gene. The CDR3 sequence is 13 residues long. The chain's CDR3 is CASSVIGGGDYTF. CDR3 DNA: TGTGCCAGCAGTGTAATCGGGGGAGGAGACTACACCTTC.

The chain links TRBV7-2 to TRBJ2-7; 9 positions match TRBD1. The CDR3 sequence is 14 residues long. The germline V gene has CDR1 SGHTA and CDR2 FQGNSA. Trimming at V came to 6 bases and at J to 2 bases, leaving 5 bases not matched to a gene. DNA of the CDR3: TGTGCCAGCAGGGTCGACAGGGGGGCCTACGAGCAGTACTTC. Encoded protein: CASRVDRGAYEQYF.

The sample holds one count of this clone. The CDR3 sequence is CASSLAGGSGTSYNEQFF. The CDR3 coding sequence is TGTGCCAGCAGCTTGGCGGGGGGTAGCGGGACCAGCTACAATGAGCAGTTCTTC. V and J are TRBV5-4 and TRBJ2-1; TRBD2 agrees at 8 bases. The V gene's germline CDR1 is SGHNT and CDR2 YYREEE (reference sequence). The CDR3 totals 18 residues. With 0 bases clipped from V and 3 bases from J, the junction kept 11 bases outside the gene matches.

This chain links TRBV6-5 with TRBJ1-2; perhaps TRBD1 as D (5 bases). CDR1 MNHEY and CDR2 SVGAGI come from the germline V gene. The V gene lost 7 bases and the J gene lost 0 bases, with 6 bases spanning the gap. The CDR3 extends over 12 amino acids. The CDR3 DNA sequence: TGTGCCAGCAAGGGGCCTAACTATGGCTACACCTTC. Amino acid sequence: CASKGPNYGYTF.

The V gene is TRBV4-1, the J gene TRBJ1-1; 7 bases are shared with TRBD1. The V gene's germline CDR1 is MGHRA and CDR2 YSYEKL. V trimming: 0 bases; J trimming: 7 bases; junction bases outside the gene matches: 17. The CDR3 totals 18 residues. The CDR3 DNA reads TGCGCCAGCAGCCAAGAAAGCGGACAGGCTAAGGCGGGGTTTGAAGCTTTCTTT. This gives the protein CASSQESGQAKAGFEAFF.

This chain joins TRBV5-4 and TRBJ1-3; 10 bases align to TRBD1. The CDR3 is 17 amino acids. Trimming took 4 bases from V and 4 from J; bases not matched to a gene: 11. Germline V gene sequence: CDR1 SGHNT, CDR2 YYREEE (reference sequence). CDR3 protein: CASSPSGPDRGGNTIYF. CDR3 nucleotides: TGTGCCAGCAGCCCGTCGGGTCCGGACAGGGGGGGAAACACCATATATTTT.

J is TRBJ1-5 and V is TRBV28, with D possibly matching TRBD1 (5 bases). Germline V gene data show CDR1 as MDHEN and CDR2 as SYDVKM. Trimming shortened V by 7 bases and J by 0 bases, and 13 bases separated the two germline ends. CDR3 size: 15 residues. CDR3 loop: CASTFGGASNQPQHF. The CDR3 DNA sequence: TGTGCCAGCACCTTTGGAGGGGCTAGCAATCAGCCCCAGCATTTT. The complete variable domain, with remaining parts taken from reference TRBV28 and TRBJ1-5, reads DVKVTQSSRYLVKRTGEKVFLECVQDMDHENMFWYRQDPGLGLRLIYFSYDVKMKEKGDIPEGYSVSREKKERFSLILESASTNQTSMYLCASTFGGASNQPQHFGDGTRLSIL.

V and J are TRBV18 and TRBJ2-5, with D possibly matching TRBD1 (6 bases). V shed 1 base and J shed 5 bases, with 11 bases lying between them. This CDR3 has 14 residues. Germline CDR1 reads KGHSH; CDR2 reads LQKENI. The CDR3 loop is CASSPQQGIETQYF. CDR3 DNA sequence: TGTGCCAGCTCACCACAACAGGGTATCGAGACCCAGTACTTC.

This clone was counted only a few times. The chain links TRBV7-2 to TRBJ1-3; D gene unclear. Germline V gene sequence: CDR1 SGHTA, CDR2 FQGNSA. The CDR3 extends over 14 amino acids. The V gene lost 5 bases and the J gene lost 0 bases, with 8 bases spanning the gap. The CDR3 DNA sequence: TGTGCCAGCAGCCAACAGTTCTCTGGAAACACCATATATTTT. Translating gives CASSQQFSGNTIYF.

The chain joins TRBV9 to TRBJ2-3; 9 bases match TRBD2. From germline, CDR1 is SGDLS and CDR2 YYNGEE. J lost 1 base, V lost 4 bases, and 7 bases had no gene match. This CDR3 region has 16 residues. The CDR3 region has the DNA TGTGCCAGCAGCCCACCGGGACTAGCAGGCACAGATACGCAGTATTTT. Its protein is CASSPPGLAGTDTQYF.

The V gene is TRBV14, the J gene TRBJ2-2; D gene ambiguous. The CDR3 loop spans 12 amino acids. V was trimmed by 3 bases and J by 5 bases, leaving 4 bases between them. Germline loops: CDR1 SGHDN, CDR2 FVKESK. CDR3 region: CASSHVTGELFF. CDR3 nucleotides: TGTGCCAGCAGCCACGTAACCGGGGAGCTGTTTTTT.

This clone was found once. The chain recombines TRBV7-2 with TRBJ2-7, with D maybe TRBD1 (5 bases). The CDR3 sequence is 15 residues long. V was pared by 4 bases and J by 1 base, with 14 bases between. Germline V lookup: CDR1 SGHTA, CDR2 FQGNSA. The CDR3 region is CASSSTGTISYEQYF. Written as DNA, the CDR3 is TGTGCCAGCAGCTCTACAGGTACCATTTCCTACGAGCAGTACTTC.

Concerning this clone: The same CDR3 is also encoded by other DNA sequences in this sample. CDR3 loop: CASSLTGGNTEAFF. For the CDR3, the DNA is TGTGCCAGCAGCTTAACCGGAGGGAACACTGAAGCTTTCTTT. The chain recombines TRBV7-3 with TRBJ1-1; D is unresolved. The germline gives CDR1 SGHTA, CDR2 FQGTGA. The CDR3 loop spans 14 amino acids. Trimming left V 0 bases short and J 1 base short, with 6 bases between.

The rearrangement links TRBV27 to TRBJ2-7, with a tentative D call TRBD2 (5 bases). Germline V gene sequence: CDR1 MNHEY, CDR2 SMNVEV (reference sequence). Trimming stripped 8 bases from V and 0 bases from J, with 11 bases between. The CDR3 has 13 residues. CDR3: CASAAGSSYEQYF. The CDR3, as DNA: TGTGCCAGCGCGGCGGGCAGCTCCTACGAGCAGTACTTC.

Written as DNA, the CDR3 is TGTGCCAGCAGCTTGATCGGGAGTCCGAGCACTGAAGCTTTCTTT. Translating it yields CASSLIGSPSTEAFF. This chain links TRBV5-4 with TRBJ1-1; D is unresolved. V lost 1 base and J lost 4, with 14 bases in between. Looked up from germline, CDR1 is SGHNT and CDR2 is YYREEE (reference sequence). The CDR3 has 15 amino acids.

The chain joins TRBV19 to TRBJ2-4; TRBD2 matches at 10 bases. Trimming removed 3 bases from V and 7 bases from J; junction bases left unmatched: 6. CDR1 is LNHDA and CDR2 is SQIVND in the germline V gene (reference sequence). The CDR3 sequence is 15 residues long. CDR3 region: CASSMGLAPPNIQYF. For the CDR3, the DNA is TGTGCCAGTAGTATGGGACTAGCGCCCCCGAACATTCAGTACTTC.

This chain links TRBV28 with TRBJ2-5; possible D gene TRBD2, 6 bases. This CDR3 spans 14 amino acids. CDR1 and CDR2 (germline): MDHEN, SYDVKM. The V and J ends lost 2 bases and 1 base respectively, with 8 bases between them. The CDR3 reads CASSLAGLQETQYF. The CDR3 DNA sequence: TGTGCCAGCAGTTTAGCGGGACTCCAAGAGACCCAGTACTTC.

The gene calls are TRBV4-1 and TRBJ2-7; TRBD1 is a possible D gene (5 bases). From germline, CDR1 is MGHRA and CDR2 YSYEKL. The CDR3 covers 15 residues. V was trimmed by 7 bases and J by 0 bases, leaving 16 bases between them. CDR3 sequence: CASTPRGDNSYEQYF. The CDR3 nucleotides read TGCGCCAGCACCCCTAGGGGCGACAACTCCTACGAGCAGTACTTC.

V is TRBV7-8 and J is TRBJ2-7; D may be TRBD2 (6 bases). CDR1 is SGHVS, CDR2 FQNEAQ, per germline. V was shortened by 4 bases and J by 5 bases, with 12 bases between the two germline ends. The CDR3 is made up of 13 amino acids. The CDR3 sequence is CASSSRGGNEQYF. CDR3 DNA: TGTGCCAGCAGCTCCCGAGGCGGGAACGAGCAGTACTTC.

This chain connects TRBV2 to TRBJ1-4, with D possibly TRBD1 on 5 matching bases. From germline, CDR1 is SNHLY and CDR2 FYNNEI. The V end was cut by 8 bases, the J end by 8 bases, with 18 bases between. The CDR3 is 14 amino acids. The CDR3: CASGRGDLGEKLFF. Here the CDR3 DNA reads TGTGCCAGCGGGCGGGGGGACCTGGGAGAAAAACTGTTTTTT.

The chain joins TRBV19 to TRBJ1-2; the D is unclear. Germline V gives CDR1 LNHDA, CDR2 SQIVND (reference sequence). The CDR3 contains 14 residues. V gave up 10 bases and J gave up 0 bases, with 15 bases separating them. CDR3 protein: CATNQWGANYGYTF. The CDR3 DNA follows: TGTGCCACCAACCAGTGGGGAGCTAACTATGGCTACACCTTC.

The chain employs TRBV11-2 and TRBJ1-5, with unresolved D. The CDR3 is made up of 17 amino acids. Germline V CDR1 and CDR2: SGHAT, FQNNGV. Trimming removed 2 bases at V and 2 bases at J, with 16 bases between. CDR3 sequence reads: CASSLTYGVDGNQPQHF. Here the CDR3 DNA reads TGTGCCAGCAGCTTAACATACGGGGTAGATGGCAATCAGCCCCAGCATTTT.

The rearrangement links TRBV5-1 to TRBJ2-1; 11 bases align to TRBD2. CDR3 length: 15 amino acids. V lost 2 bases and J lost 10; bases outside the gene matches: 8. The germline CDR1 and CDR2 sequences are SGHRS and YFSETQ. Here the CDR3 reads CASSLVSGRDSEQFF. CDR3 sequence (DNA): TGCGCCAGCAGCTTAGTTAGCGGGAGGGACTCGGAGCAGTTCTTC.